Below are 22 T cell receptor beta chains sequenced from a single sample in a study of blood T cell repertoires in COVID-19. Profiled with immunoSEQ multiplex PCR; TCRdb holds only in-frame clones, not every one. Here the sample spans approximately 140,000 clones, 80% being singletons. The sample was peripheral blood. These receptors were taken from a man between 60 and 75 years old with active or convalescent COVID-19.

For the CDR3, the DNA is TGTGCCAGCAGCTTCCGACTAGATGGGGATACGCAGTATTTT. This translates into CASSFRLDGDTQYF. The V gene is TRBV7-8, the J gene TRBJ2-3; possible D gene TRBD2, 6 bases. Germline-derived CDR1 and CDR2 are SGHVS and FQNEAQ. The CDR3 loop spans 14 amino acids. Trimming removed 3 bases at V and 6 bases at J, with 13 bases between.

The rearrangement uses TRBV3-1 (or the pseudogene TRBV3-2) and TRBJ2-2; D is unresolved. V was pared by 10 bases and J by 3 bases, with 9 bases between. The CDR3 spans 12 residues. Germline V gene lookup returns CDR1 LGHDT and CDR2 YNNKEL (reference sequence). The CDR3 DNA follows: TGTGCCACCTATAGTGACACCGGGGAGCTGTTTTTT. It specifies CATYSDTGELFF.

The chain joins TRBV7-7 to TRBJ1-1, with a weak D call TRBD1 (6 bases). Trimming stripped 3 bases from V and 0 bases from J, with 11 bases between. The CDR3 length is 15 residues. Germline V CDR1 and CDR2: SSHAT, FNYEAQ (reference sequence). CDR3 sequence reads: CASSLVGQMNTEAFF. The CDR3 DNA reads as TGTGCCAGCAGCTTGGTGGGACAAATGAACACTGAAGCTTTCTTT.

This clone has a single count. The chain uses TRBV5-1 and TRBJ1-6; 7 bases are a match to TRBD1. CDR3 length: 15 amino acids. The germline gives CDR1 SGHRS, CDR2 YFSETQ. V was clipped by 2 bases and J by 8 bases; unmatched bases: 7. CDR3 amino acids: CASSFQGGRDSPLHF. The CDR3, as DNA: TGCGCCAGCAGCTTCCAGGGGGGTCGGGATTCACCCCTCCACTTT. The entire variable domain, with the rest obtained from reference TRBV5-1 and TRBJ1-6, is as follows: KAGVTQTPRYLIKTRGQQVTLSCSPISGHRSVSWYQQTPGQGLQFLFEYFSETQRNKGNFPGRFSGRQFSNSRSEMNVSTLELGDSALYLCASSFQGGRDSPLHFGNGTRLTVT.

V gene TRBV6-5 combines with J gene TRBJ1-2; no definite D call. CDR1 and CDR2 from the germline V gene are MNHEY and SVGAGI. Trimming removed 6 bases at V and 4 bases at J, with 15 bases between. CDR3 size: 14 residues. The DNA of the CDR3 is TGTGCCAGCAGCACCCTCGAGGCGACCTATGGCTACACCTTC. This translates into CASSTLEATYGYTF.

The chain carries TRBV28 and TRBJ1-2; 8 bases agree with TRBD1. V was pared by 5 bases and J by 4 bases, with 6 bases of the junction left unmatched. Per the germline V gene, CDR1 is MDHEN and CDR2 is SYDVKM. This CDR3 has 14 amino acids. The CDR3 DNA reads as TGTGCCAGCAGTCTTCAGGGGGCCAGCTATGGCTACACCTTC. Translation: CASSLQGASYGYTF.

V and J are TRBV5-1 and TRBJ1-1, with TRBD1 identical over 8 bases. V dropped 2 bases and J dropped 7; count of bases not matched to a gene: 7. The CDR3 is 14 residues long. Germline V lookup: CDR1 SGHRS, CDR2 YFSETQ. CDR3 coding DNA: TGCGCCAGCAGCTTTTTGACAGGGGCGGGTGAAGCTTTCTTT. Translated: CASSFLTGAGEAFF.

The rearrangement uses TRBV7-9 and TRBJ1-5; 9 bases match TRBD1. Germline values: CDR1 SEHNR, CDR2 FQNEAQ (reference sequence). Trimming cost V 5 bases and J 1 base; bases outside gene matches: 6. The CDR3 is 16 residues long. Here the CDR3 reads CASSPPGTGSNQPQHF. The DNA of the CDR3 is TGTGCCAGCAGCCCTCCCGGGACAGGGAGCAATCAGCCCCAGCATTTT. Based on the CDR3 plus reference TRBV7-9 and TRBJ1-5, the full variable domain is DTGVSQNPRHKITKRGQNVTFRCDPISEHNRLYWYRQTLGQGPEFLTYFQNEAQLEKSRLLSDRFSAERPKGSFSTLEIQRTEQGDSAMYLCASSPPGTGSNQPQHFGDGTRLSIL.

The V gene is TRBV3-1 (or the pseudogene TRBV3-2), the J gene TRBJ2-7, with 10 bases that match TRBD1. Losses at the gene ends were 4 bases for V and 7 bases for J; bases not matched to a gene: 10. CDR1 and CDR2 (germline): LGHDT, YNNKEL (reference sequence). The length of the CDR3 is 15 residues. CDR3 nucleotides: TGTGCCAGCAGCCGACAGGGGGCCGGGCCGATGGAGCAGTACTTC. Its protein is CASSRQGAGPMEQYF.

The CDR3: CASSLAGGASMNTEAFF. Written as DNA, the CDR3 is TGTGCCAGCAGCTTGGCTGGGGGCGCTTCTATGAACACTGAAGCTTTCTTT. J is TRBJ1-1 and V is TRBV7-2, with D possibly matching TRBD1 (6 bases). The CDR3 runs to 17 residues. From germline, CDR1 is SGHTA and CDR2 FQGNSA. The V gene lost 3 bases and the J gene lost 0 bases, with 17 bases spanning the gap.

This sequence joins TRBV5-1 and TRBJ1-1; D not resolved. V lost 0 bases and J lost 1, with 10 bases in between. The CDR3 contains 15 residues. CDR1 SGHRS and CDR2 YFSETQ come from the germline V gene. CDR3 DNA: TGCGCCAGCAGCTTGGTGGCAGACTGGAACACTGAAGCTTTCTTT. Its translation is CASSLVADWNTEAFF.

CDR3 in DNA: TGCGCCACCAAGGCGGAAGCTCATACAGATACGCAGTATTTT. Translated: CATKAEAHTDTQYF. V and J are TRBV10-2 and TRBJ2-3; no reliable D call. The CDR3 is 14 amino acids. V was trimmed by 10 bases and J by 3 bases, leaving 17 bases between them. Germline values: CDR1 WSHSY, CDR2 SAAADI.

This clone was seen once. V is TRBV13 and J is TRBJ2-7; D is perhaps TRBD1 (5 bases). CDR3 length equals 13 residues. V dropped 5 bases and J dropped 3 bases, with 11 bases sitting between them. Looked up from germline, CDR1 is PRHDT and CDR2 is FYEKMQ (reference sequence). The DNA of the CDR3 is TGTGCCAGCAGCAAGGGGCCCGGCTACGAGCAGTACTTC. Amino acid sequence: CASSKGPGYEQYF.

The chain has TRBV7-3 and TRBJ2-3; D is undetermined. In germline, CDR1 is SGHTA, CDR2 FQGTGA. CDR3 length: 15 amino acids. V lost 5 bases to trimming and J lost 1 base, with 13 bases between them. For the CDR3, the DNA is TGTGCCAGCAGCCCCATAGTCGGTGGCACAGATACGCAGTATTTT. It encodes CASSPIVGGTDTQYF.

The V call is TRBV13, the J call TRBJ2-1; TRBD2 matches 12 bases. CDR1 and CDR2 (germline): PRHDT, FYEKMQ (reference sequence). The V gene end was trimmed by 4 bases and the J gene end by 5 bases; junction bases not matched to a gene: 9. The CDR3 extends over 17 amino acids. The CDR3 protein is CASSYPSGRGSHNEQFF. The CDR3 coding sequence is TGTGCCAGCAGCTACCCTAGCGGGAGGGGGTCCCACAATGAGCAGTTCTTC.

This rearrangement joins TRBV11-1 to TRBJ2-1; perhaps TRBD2 as D (6 bases). The CDR3 covers 14 residues. V was pared by 7 bases and J by 5 bases, with 15 bases between. Germline V gives CDR1 SGHAT, CDR2 FQDESV (reference sequence). CDR3 bases: TGTGCCAGCACCCCGCGGGACTTCAACAATGAGCAGTTCTTC. This sequence encodes CASTPRDFNNEQFF.

V is TRBV28 and J is TRBJ1-5, with TRBD1 as a possible D gene (5 bases). The ends were cut back, 5 bases at V and 2 bases at J, with 19 bases in the middle. This CDR3 contains 17 residues. Germline CDR1 MDHEN, CDR2 SYDVKM. This CDR3 reads CASSPPQVLVGNQPQHF. The CDR3 DNA reads TGTGCCAGCAGTCCTCCACAGGTCCTCGTGGGCAATCAGCCCCAGCATTTT.

This rearrangement joins TRBV11-2 to TRBJ2-1, with 7 bases identical to TRBD2. Germline V gene data show CDR1 as SGHAT and CDR2 as FQNNGV. The CDR3 spans 15 residues. V dropped 5 bases and J dropped 0; count of bases not matched to a gene: 4. The CDR3 protein is CASSASSGSYNEQFF. The CDR3 DNA follows: TGTGCCAGCAGCGCATCTAGCGGCTCCTACAATGAGCAGTTCTTC.

The chain has TRBV7-9 and TRBJ1-1; 8 bases are a match to TRBD1. The junction had 4 bases not matched to a gene; V was cut back by 1 base and J by 6 bases. The CDR3 runs to 14 residues. Germline V CDR1 and CDR2: SEHNR, FQNEAQ (reference sequence). CDR3: CASSLDRGTAEAFF. The DNA for the CDR3 is TGTGCCAGCAGCTTAGACAGGGGGACAGCTGAAGCTTTCTTT.

The chain links TRBV12-3 or TRBV12-4 to TRBJ2-5; 9 bases fit TRBD1. The V and J ends lost 6 bases and 5 bases, in that order; junction bases with no gene match: 4. The CDR3 extends over 13 amino acids. The CDR3: CASRQGAVETQYF. The DNA of the CDR3 is TGTGCCAGCAGACAGGGGGCGGTCGAGACCCAGTACTTC.

The gene calls are TRBV7-2 and TRBJ1-6, with no clear D. V lost 5 bases to trimming and J lost 11 bases, with 13 bases between them. CDR3 length: 13 residues. CDR1 and CDR2 (germline): SGHTA, FQGNSA. The CDR3 sequence: CASSGGGRAPLHF. CDR3 nucleotides: TGTGCCAGCAGCGGCGGAGGGCGGGCACCCCTCCACTTT.

The chain is built from TRBV7-3 and TRBJ2-2, with D unclear. CDR3 length: 14 amino acids. Trimming took off 1 base at V and 4 bases at J, with 7 bases between the two ends. Germline lookup yields CDR1 SGHTA and CDR2 FQGTGA. The CDR3 loop reads CASSLSSSTGELFF. CDR3 bases: TGTGCCAGCAGCTTAAGTTCTAGCACCGGGGAGCTGTTTTTT. The variable domain in full, with the rest retrieved from reference TRBV7-3 and TRBJ2-2, is GAGVSQTPSNKVTEKGKYVELRCDPISGHTALYWYRQSLGQGPEFLIYFQGTGAADDSGLPNDRFFAVRPEGSVSTLKIQRTERGDSAVYLCASSLSSSTGELFFGEGSRLTVL.